This T cell receptor beta chain was sequenced during a study of T cell changes during pregnancy in multiple sclerosis. CDR1 and CDR2 from the germline V gene are PRHDT and FYEKMQ (reference sequence). V was trimmed by 0 bases and J by 3 bases, leaving 20 bases between them. This CDR3 comprises 18 residues. Profiled with immunoSEQ multiplex PCR; TCRdb holds only in-frame clones, not every one. The repertoire includes tens of thousands of clones, roughly 89% of them detected once, and 0.55% to 0.6% sits in the top ten. The material sequenced was CD4+ T cells from peripheral blood mononuclear cells, taken in the first trimester of pregnancy. The chain combines TRBV13 with TRBJ1-1; maybe TRBD1 (6 bases). The receptor's source is a female donor with multiple sclerosis, enrolled in a pregnancy study. Written as DNA, the CDR3 is TGTGCCAGCAGCTTAGGCCTTGAGACAGGCGGGTCGGACACTGAAGCTTTCTTT. Translating gives CASSLGLETGGSDTEAFF. The full variable domain, completed using reference TRBV13 and TRBJ1-1, is AAGVIQSPRHLIKEKRETATLKCYPIPRHDTVYWYQQGPGQDPQFLISFYEKMQSDKGSIPDRFSAQQFSDYHSELNMSSLELGDSALYFCASSLGLETGGSDTEAFFGQGTRLTVV.